Here is one T cell receptor beta chain with its context. From germline, CDR1 is SGHAT and CDR2 FQNNGV. This CDR3 comprises 13 residues. V trimming: 3 bases; J trimming: 5 bases; junction bases outside the gene matches: 2. The sample belongs to a study of shared clonotypes between healthy human individuals. Several immunoSEQ plates held equal portions of the genomic DNA taken from each subset. Sequencing used immunoSEQ multiplex PCR; TCRdb keeps in-frame clones, though not all of them. This table holds over 1.4 million clones, about 96% found once. Researchers partitioned CD4+ cells into CD45RA+ naive and CD45RA-negative memory subsets.

The TCR comes from a man aged 25 to 40 in good health. The sequenced sample consisted of naive CD4+ T cells sorted from blood. The subset here: CD45RA+ positively selected. This chain connects TRBV11-2 to TRBJ2-5; TRBD2 matches at 8 bases. The CDR3 DNA is TGTGCCAGCAGCTTTAGCGGGGTGGAGACCCAGTACTTC. It translates to CASSFSGVETQYF.